The clone carrying this TCR beta chain was found a few times. Time point here: peripheral blood 6 weeks after treatment start. Each PCR received spiked synthetic TCR analog templates. Profiled with immunoSEQ multiplex PCR; TCRdb holds only in-frame clones, not every one. The table shows more than 90,000 clones, with approximately 90% occurring only once. The data were obtained in a study of PD-L1 blockade in urothelial cancer. At the level of the study: Once treatment had started, blood was analyzed at 3 weeks (second dose) and again at 6 weeks. T cell content in blood samples showed a median of about 140,000.

This CDR3 contains 15 residues. Germline V CDR1 and CDR2: SNHLY, FYNNEI. Trimming took 3 bases from V and 3 from J, leaving 15 bases between them. Sequencing used PBMCs, obtained around atezolizumab (anti-PD-L1) treatment. This sequence joins TRBV2 and TRBJ2-7; D possibly corresponds to TRBD2 (5 bases). This TCR derives from a man in his sixties with urothelial cancer. DNA for the CDR3: TGTGCCAGCAGTGACGGGCTGACTAAGTACTACGAGCAGTACTTC. Residues: CASSDGLTKYYEQYF.